This T cell receptor beta chain stems from a study of blood T cells in healthy people across ages. Findings of the study overall: It was found that TCR beta diversity correlated strongly with the percentage of naive T cells.

Regarding this clonotype: Antigen specificity is unknown.

For the second PCR, which ran for about 7 to 11 cycles, a sample-barcoded 5' primer and a J-beta primer mix were used. TCRdb itself ran the 5' RACE reads through MiXCR, one entry per CDR3 protein. The sample carries 2 million or so distinct CDR3 sequences, just under 50% recorded once. Germline lookup yields CDR1 SQVTM and CDR2 ANQGSEA. The CDR3 is 12 amino acids. V was cut by 4 bases and J by 5 bases, with 8 bases left in between. Every donor gave 8 to 10 milliliters of peripheral blood. The sequenced material came from blood. The receptor was isolated from a woman in her 40s in good health. The gene calls are TRBV29-1 and TRBJ1-4; possible D gene TRBD1, 5 bases. CDR3: CSVAQGNEKLFF. The CDR3 nucleotides read TGCAGCGTTGCCCAGGGCAATGAAAAACTGTTTTTT. The whole variable domain, filled in from reference TRBV29-1 and TRBJ1-4, reads SAVISQKPSRDICQRGTSLTIQCQVDSQVTMMFWYRQQPGQSLTLIATANQGSEATYESGFVIDKFPISRPNLTFSTLTVSNMSPEDSSIYLCSVAQGNEKLFFGSGTQLSVL.